This entry lists 8 T cell receptor beta chains sequenced from one sample in a study of T cell responses to AZD1222 COVID-19 vaccine. Only in-frame clones appear in the TCRdb table, and some are missing; sequencing was by immunoSEQ multiplex PCR. Among under 90,000 clones listed, about 83% were seen once. The sample consisted of peripheral blood, taken 28 days after the second AZD1222 dose. The receptors here all came from an adult who received the AZD1222 COVID-19 vaccine.

J is TRBJ2-2 and V is TRBV4-1, with D unresolved. Trimming removed 4 bases from V and 6 bases from J, with 12 bases in between. CDR3 length equals 14 residues. From germline, CDR1 is MGHRA and CDR2 YSYEKL. In nucleotides, the CDR3 is TGCGCCAGCAGCCCCCTAATAGTCCCCGGGGAGCTGTTTTTT. Translating gives CASSPLIVPGELFF.

The chain combines TRBV7-9 with TRBJ2-1, with 10 bases matching TRBD2. V shed 5 bases and J 10 bases; nucleotides not matched to a gene: 11. The CDR3 covers 15 residues. CDR1 and CDR2 (germline): SEHNR, FQNEAQ (reference sequence). DNA of the CDR3: TGTGCCAGCAGCGGGACTAGCGCCCCGTGGGGGGAGCAGTTCTTC. Residues: CASSGTSAPWGEQFF.

This clone has a single count. The chain combines TRBV11-2 with TRBJ1-6; D remains unclear. The CDR3 contains 12 residues. With 5 bases removed from V and 10 bases from J, the gap between germline ends came to 9 bases. Per the germline V gene, CDR1 is SGHAT and CDR2 is FQNNGV. In DNA form, the CDR3 reads TGTGCCAGCAGCCCCAGTTACTCACCCCTCCACTTT. Translation: CASSPSYSPLHF.

The rearrangement joins TRBV4-3 to TRBJ1-4; D remains ambiguous. Trimming stripped 2 bases from V and 8 bases from J, with 21 bases between. This CDR3 contains 17 residues. CDR1 and CDR2 (germline): LGHNA, YSLEER. The CDR3 here is CASSQLLQGRMAEKLFF. In nucleotides, the CDR3 is TGCGCCAGCAGCCAACTACTTCAAGGCCGTATGGCGGAAAAACTGTTTTTT.

The chain recombines TRBV5-1 with TRBJ2-7; a weak D match, TRBD2 (5 bases). The CDR3 loop spans 14 amino acids. V lost 1 base to trimming and J lost 2 bases, with 10 bases between them. In germline, CDR1 is SGHRS, CDR2 YFSETQ. CDR3 sequence: CASSLRGIPYEQYF. The CDR3 nucleotides are TGCGCCAGCAGCTTGAGAGGGATCCCCTACGAGCAGTACTTC.

The rearrangement links TRBV2 to TRBJ1-2, with 8 nucleotides matching TRBD1. The V gene end was trimmed by 4 bases and the J gene end by 4 bases; junction bases not matched to a gene: 5. There are 14 residues in the CDR3. The germline CDR1 and CDR2 sequences are SNHLY and FYNNEI. The CDR3 loop reads CASSGGQGRYGYTF. In DNA form, the CDR3 reads TGTGCCAGCAGTGGCGGACAGGGCCGCTATGGCTACACCTTC.

This rearrangement joins TRBV14 to TRBJ1-6; D is unclear. Germline CDR1 and CDR2: SGHDN and FVKESK. CDR3 length equals 13 residues. Trimming took 4 bases from V and 4 from J, leaving 5 bases between them. CDR3 in DNA: TGTGCCAGCAGCCCGTGGTATAATTCACCCCTCCACTTT. Amino acid sequence: CASSPWYNSPLHF.

The sample holds a few counts of this clone. The genes are TRBV11-3 and TRBJ2-3; 15 nucleotides agree with TRBD2. Germline CDR1 reads SGHNT; CDR2 reads YENEEA. Losses at the gene ends were 5 bases for V and 4 bases for J; bases not matched to a gene: 4. This CDR3 has 16 amino acids. The CDR3 bases are TGTGCCAGCAGCCCGGGGACTAGCGGGAGGTCAGATACGCAGTATTTT. Translation: CASSPGTSGRSDTQYF.